A single sample gave rise to the 20 T cell receptor beta chains below, sequenced in a study of blood T cell repertoires in COVID-19. The repertoire was sequenced with immunoSEQ multiplex PCR; TCRdb's copy has only in-frame clones and lacks some. The profile covers 55,000 to 80,000 clones, with 74% appearing a single time and roughly 27% taken by the ten largest. Sample: peripheral blood. These receptor sequences come from an elderly woman with acute or convalescent COVID-19.

The chain recombines TRBV19 with TRBJ2-7; D is perhaps TRBD2 (6 bases). The germline V and J ends were trimmed by 7 bases and 4 bases, with 17 bases remaining between them. Germline V gene sequence: CDR1 LNHDA, CDR2 SQIVND (reference sequence). The CDR3 has 14 residues. The CDR3, as DNA: TGTGCCAGTAAATACCGGGACTCGGGGTACGAGCAGTACTTC. Translated, it gives CASKYRDSGYEQYF.

With regard to this clone: The same CDR3 arises from other DNA sequences in this sample as well. J is TRBJ1-1 and V is TRBV5-1; a weak D match, TRBD1 (6 bases). The V gene lost 1 base and the J gene lost 3 bases, with 19 bases spanning the gap. The CDR3 covers 17 residues. Germline CDR1 is SGHRS and CDR2 is YFSETQ. The CDR3 spells CASSLLGAGAGDTEAFF. The CDR3 region has the DNA TGCGCCAGCAGCTTGCTGGGGGCAGGGGCGGGGGACACTGAAGCTTTCTTT.

The J gene is TRBJ2-1, the V gene TRBV12-3 or TRBV12-4; D unclear. Trimming removed 2 bases at V and 7 bases at J, with 6 bases between. CDR3 length: 12 residues. For the CDR3, the DNA is TGTGCCAGCAGTTTAACATCTAATGAGCAGTTCTTC. It encodes CASSLTSNEQFF.

This clone was picked up one time. The chain is built from TRBV4-1 and TRBJ1-3; tentatively, D is TRBD1 (5 bases). V shed 3 bases and J shed 0 bases, with 12 bases lying between them. The CDR3 sequence is 16 residues long. From germline, CDR1 is MGHRA and CDR2 YSYEKL. CDR3 loop: CASSHRTGISGNTIYF. As DNA, the CDR3 is TGCGCCAGCAGCCACAGAACAGGAATCTCTGGAAACACCATATATTTT.

The chain combines TRBV18 with TRBJ1-1; 9 nucleotides match TRBD1. From germline, CDR1 is KGHSH and CDR2 LQKENI. The CDR3 contains 15 residues. The V gene end was trimmed by 3 bases and the J gene end by 6 bases; junction bases not matched to a gene: 8. CDR3 nucleotide sequence: TGTGCCAGCTCACCCGGGACAGGGTCGAGGGCTGAAGCTTTCTTT. Translated: CASSPGTGSRAEAFF.

This chain links TRBV28 with TRBJ2-7, with 8 bases identical to TRBD1. Germline V CDR1 and CDR2: MDHEN, SYDVKM. This CDR3 is 14 amino acids long. Germline trimming cut 7 bases from V and 2 bases from J; bases unmatched to any gene: 7. As DNA, the CDR3 is TGTGCCAGCATTGACAGGGGTCTTACCTACGAGCAGTACTTC. Its translation: CASIDRGLTYEQYF.

The V gene is TRBV4-3, the J gene TRBJ1-6, with D tentatively TRBD1 (5 bases). The CDR3 runs 15 residues. Trimming pared 1 base from V and 10 bases from J, leaving 14 bases between. CDR1 and CDR2 (germline): LGHNA, YSLEER. The CDR3 DNA follows: TGCGCCAGCAGCCAAGTCTCTGGGGCTCGGTCACCCCTCCACTTT. This encodes CASSQVSGARSPLHF.

This clone has more than one count but fewer than ten. The rearrangement links TRBV4-2 to TRBJ2-1, with TRBD1 identical over 9 bases. The germline V gene has CDR1 LGHNA and CDR2 YNFKEQ. Unmatched junction bases numbered 11, after V lost 8 bases and J lost 6 bases. The CDR3 consists of 15 residues. CDR3 amino acids: CASALRDRAPNEQFF. CDR3 bases: TGTGCCAGCGCTCTCCGGGACAGGGCACCCAATGAGCAGTTCTTC.

The genes are TRBV19 and TRBJ2-3; 9 positions agree with TRBD2. Germline trimming cut 4 bases from V and 4 bases from J; bases unmatched to any gene: 6. The length of the CDR3 is 15 residues. Germline CDR1 LNHDA, CDR2 SQIVND (reference sequence). CDR3 sequence reads: CASSNSGSGADTQYF. In DNA form, the CDR3 reads TGTGCCAGTAGTAATAGCGGGAGTGGTGCAGATACGCAGTATTTT. The full variable domain, rest sourced from reference TRBV19 and TRBJ2-3, is DGGITQSPKYLFRKEGQNVTLSCEQNLNHDAMYWYRQDPGQGLRLIYYSQIVNDFQKGDIAEGYSVSREKKESFPLTVTSAQKNPTAFYLCASSNSGSGADTQYFGPGTRLTVL.

V is TRBV9 and J is TRBJ2-2; TRBD1 matches at 10 bases. Germline V CDR1 and CDR2: SGDLS, YYNGEE. V was pared by 4 bases and J by 0 bases, with 15 bases of the junction left unmatched. This CDR3 has 20 residues. The CDR3 sequence: CASSLPGTGEKDANTGELFF. The CDR3 bases are TGTGCCAGCAGCCTACCCGGGACAGGGGAAAAAGACGCGAACACCGGGGAGCTGTTTTTT.

The chain carries TRBV19 and TRBJ2-1, with D unclear. The CDR3 has 20 amino acids. The V gene lost 0 bases and the J gene lost 4 bases, with 25 bases spanning the gap. Germline CDR1 is LNHDA and CDR2 is SQIVND (reference sequence). CDR3 sequence: CASSIDKKADSFTLYNEQFF. Here the CDR3 DNA reads TGTGCCAGTAGTATAGATAAGAAGGCTGACTCATTCACCTTATACAATGAGCAGTTCTTC.

This clone was observed a single time. The rearrangement uses TRBV7-9 and TRBJ2-3; 9 positions agree with TRBD2. Germline V gives CDR1 SEHNR, CDR2 FQNEAQ (reference sequence). CDR3 length: 15 residues. J lost 14 bases, V lost 5 bases, and 17 bases had no gene match. The CDR3 region has the DNA TGTGCCAGCAGCCCACAAGCGGGAGGACTCTCTCCTGCGTATTTT. This gives the protein CASSPQAGGLSPAYF.

V usage is TRBV5-1 and J usage is TRBJ1-1; 7 bases are a match to TRBD1. The CDR3 is 15 amino acids. Germline CDR1 is SGHRS and CDR2 is YFSETQ. V gave up 0 bases and J gave up 2 bases; unmatched junction bases: 4. The chain's CDR3 is CASSLAGTANTEAFF. The DNA for the CDR3 is TGCGCCAGCAGCTTGGCCGGGACAGCCAACACTGAAGCTTTCTTT. The complete variable domain, with remaining parts taken from reference TRBV5-1 and TRBJ1-1, reads KAGVTQTPRYLIKTRGQQVTLSCSPISGHRSVSWYQQTPGQGLQFLFEYFSETQRNKGNFPGRFSGRQFSNSRSEMNVSTLELGDSALYLCASSLAGTANTEAFFGQGTRLTVV.

The chain uses TRBV5-6 and TRBJ2-7; 7 bases align to TRBD1. The CDR3 contains 12 residues. Looked up from germline, CDR1 is SGHDT and CDR2 is YYEEEE. J gave up 4 bases and V 4 bases, and 2 bases lay outside the gene matches. The DNA of the CDR3 is TGTGCCAGCAGCCGGGACAGATACGAGCAGTACTTC. Protein sequence: CASSRDRYEQYF.

The chain couples TRBV23-1 to TRBJ2-5, with D possibly matching TRBD2 (6 bases). TRBV23-1 belongs to the ORF category, with a function that is uncertain. This CDR3 is built from 17 residues. Trimming took off 0 bases at V and 2 bases at J, with 16 bases between the two ends. The CDR3 region is CASSQSPSLAVQETQYF. CDR3 DNA: TGCGCCAGCAGTCAATCCCCTAGCTTAGCGGTACAAGAGACCCAGTACTTC.

The chain recombines TRBV4-1 with TRBJ2-2, with a tentative D call TRBD1 (6 bases). Trimming removed 2 bases from V and 2 bases from J, with 9 bases in between. The CDR3 extends over 15 amino acids. Germline V gene lookup returns CDR1 MGHRA and CDR2 YSYEKL. As DNA, the CDR3 is TGCGCCAGCAGCCAATCGGGACAAAACACCGGGGAGCTGTTTTTT. Protein sequence: CASSQSGQNTGELFF.

V usage is TRBV7-6 and J usage is TRBJ2-7; D unclear. This CDR3 has 14 residues. CDR1 and CDR2 (germline): SGHVS, FNYEAQ. Between the trimmed V and J ends, which lost 5 bases and 5 bases, there was a span of 16 bases. For the CDR3, the DNA is TGTGCCAGCAGCGCGCAGCCCAACCGGGACGAGCAGTACTTC. It encodes CASSAQPNRDEQYF.

This clone occurred many times. The CDR3 sequence is CASSVRALYEQYF. The CDR3 bases are TGCGCCAGCAGCGTCAGGGCCCTCTACGAGCAGTACTTC. The chain employs TRBV5-1 and TRBJ2-7, with D tentatively TRBD1 (5 bases). Between the trimmed V and J ends, which lost 4 bases and 3 bases, there was a span of 11 bases. The CDR3 runs to 13 residues. Germline V lookup: CDR1 SGHRS, CDR2 YFSETQ.

The chain carries TRBV7-2 and TRBJ1-5; D might be TRBD1 (5 bases). From germline, CDR1 is SGHTA and CDR2 FQGNSA. This CDR3 region has 15 residues. V gave up 5 bases and J gave up 6 bases, with 17 bases separating them. CDR3 in DNA: TGTGCCAGCAGCCTGGGGGGTCCCGGGGCTCAGCCCCAGCATTTT. This translates into CASSLGGPGAQPQHF.

This rearrangement joins TRBV14 to TRBJ1-1; D is unclear. The CDR3 length is 15 residues. The ends were cut back, 4 bases at V and 3 bases at J, with 15 bases in the middle. Germline values: CDR1 SGHDN, CDR2 FVKESK. The DNA of the CDR3 is TGTGCCAGCAGCCGTAGGACTGTTAGGGACACTGAAGCTTTCTTT. Its protein product is CASSRRTVRDTEAFF.